This T cell receptor (beta chain) was documented in a study of cytomegalovirus exposure and HLA in healthy donors. Overall study results and limits: The authors later linked a missense DCLRE1C variant to TCR beta V- and J-gene trimming. In all likelihood, a cluster of highly shared sequence variants was a sequencing artifact. In a later analysis, TCR association rates varied by HLA locus: DRB1 most, HLA-C fewest.

The CDR3 contains 15 residues. Germline values: CDR1 LNHNV, CDR2 YYDKDF (reference sequence). With 0 bases clipped from V and 7 bases from J, the junction kept 5 bases outside the gene matches. A remark on this clone: Antigen unknown.

The PCR contained 60 Vbeta and 13 Jbeta primers. Produced via immunoSEQ multiplex PCR; TCRdb's table is partial and in-frame only. The table records 150,000 to 200,000 clones, about 79% of them present only once. The study sampled nominally healthy donors, though unrecorded immune exposures were likely. The chain employs TRBV15 and TRBJ1-4; 7 bases fit TRBD1. This clonotype was sampled from a girl between 2 and 10 years old in good health and CMV-seropositive. Sequencing was performed on PBMCs. The CDR3 sequence is CATSRDRTGGEKLFF. CDR3 coding DNA: TGTGCCACCAGCAGAGATAGGACAGGAGGTGAAAAACTGTTTTTT. Based on the CDR3 plus reference TRBV15 and TRBJ1-4, the full variable domain is DAMVIQNPRYQVTQFGKPVTLSCSQTLNHNVMYWYQQKSSQAPKLLFHYYDKDFNNEADTPDNFQSRRPNTSFCFLDIRSPGLGDTAMYLCATSRDRTGGEKLFFGSGTQLSVL.